The entry below describes one TCR beta chain. Additional DNA sequences in this sample encode the identical CDR3. The table came from immunoSEQ multiplex PCR; TCRdb's copy has only in-frame clones and leaves some out. The sample has a few million clones; 80% to 95% are singletons. These data are taken from a study of shared clonotypes between healthy human individuals. Study background: Each donor's CD4 naive and CD4 memory cells filled three plates apiece, CD8 naive two, and CD8 memory one.

This TCR derives from a young man in good health. Some clones in this sample may be carry-over from other donors' samples. Sequenced input: naive CD4+ T cells from PBMCs. Subset defined: CD45RA+ positively selected.

CDR3 in DNA: TGCGCCAGCAGCTTTGACGGGGGGAACACTGAAGCTTTCTTT. Protein product: CASSFDGGNTEAFF. The chain combines TRBV5-1 with TRBJ1-1; TRBD1 is a possible D gene (5 bases). Germline CDR1 reads SGHRS; CDR2 reads YFSETQ. This CDR3 is built from 14 residues. Trimming shortened V by 2 bases and J by 1 base, and 9 bases separated the two germline ends.